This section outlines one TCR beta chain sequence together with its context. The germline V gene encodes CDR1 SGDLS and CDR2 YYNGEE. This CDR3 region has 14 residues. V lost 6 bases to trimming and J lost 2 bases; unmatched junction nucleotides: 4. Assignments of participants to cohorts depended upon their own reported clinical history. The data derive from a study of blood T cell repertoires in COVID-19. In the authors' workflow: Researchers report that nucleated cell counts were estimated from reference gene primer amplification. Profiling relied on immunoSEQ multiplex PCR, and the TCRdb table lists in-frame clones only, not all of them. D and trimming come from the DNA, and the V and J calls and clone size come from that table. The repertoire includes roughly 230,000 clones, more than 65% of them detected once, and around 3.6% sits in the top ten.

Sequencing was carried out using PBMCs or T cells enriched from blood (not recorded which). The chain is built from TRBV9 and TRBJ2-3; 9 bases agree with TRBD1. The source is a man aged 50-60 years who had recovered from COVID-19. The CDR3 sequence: CASNRQGDTDTQYF. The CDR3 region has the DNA TGTGCCAGCAACAGACAGGGGGACACAGATACGCAGTATTTT.